The clone carrying this T cell receptor (beta chain) was seen just once. This entry comes from a study of cytomegalovirus exposure and HLA in healthy donors. The table came from immunoSEQ multiplex PCR; TCRdb's copy has only in-frame clones and leaves some out. The sample includes some 40,000 clones, over 85% of them seen just once. The CDR3 sequence is 15 residues long. The germline V gene encodes CDR1 MNHNY and CDR2 SVGAGI (reference sequence). The junction had 2 bases not matched to a gene; V was cut back by 2 bases and J by 3 bases. The J gene is TRBJ2-5, the V gene TRBV6-6; 11 bases are a match to TRBD2. Sequenced: PBMCs. This receptor was obtained from a man aged 18 to 35 in good health and CMV-seronegative. The CDR3 protein is CASSYLGLAEETQYF. CDR3 in DNA: TGTGCCAGCAGTTACCTGGGACTAGCGGAAGAGACCCAGTACTTC.